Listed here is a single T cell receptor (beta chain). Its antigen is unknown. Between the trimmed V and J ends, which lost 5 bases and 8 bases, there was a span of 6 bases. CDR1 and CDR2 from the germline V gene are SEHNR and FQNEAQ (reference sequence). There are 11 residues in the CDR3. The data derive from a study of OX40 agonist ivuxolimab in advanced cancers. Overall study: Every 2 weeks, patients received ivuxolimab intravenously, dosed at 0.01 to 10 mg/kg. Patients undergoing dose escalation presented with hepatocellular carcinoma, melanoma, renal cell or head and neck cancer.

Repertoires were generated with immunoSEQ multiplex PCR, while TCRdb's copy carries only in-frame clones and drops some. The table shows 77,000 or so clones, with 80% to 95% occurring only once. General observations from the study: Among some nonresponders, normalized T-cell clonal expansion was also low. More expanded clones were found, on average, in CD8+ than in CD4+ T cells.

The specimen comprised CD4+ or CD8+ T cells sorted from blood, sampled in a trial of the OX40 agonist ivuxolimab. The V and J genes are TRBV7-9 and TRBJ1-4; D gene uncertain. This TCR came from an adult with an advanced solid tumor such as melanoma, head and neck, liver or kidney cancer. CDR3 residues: CASSAREKLFF. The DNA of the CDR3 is TGTGCCAGCAGCGCTAGGGAAAAACTGTTTTTT. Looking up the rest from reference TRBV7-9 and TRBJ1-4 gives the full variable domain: DTGVSQNPRHKITKRGQNVTFRCDPISEHNRLYWYRQTLGQGPEFLTYFQNEAQLEKSRLLSDRFSAERPKGSFSTLEIQRTEQGDSAMYLCASSAREKLFFGSGTQLSVL.